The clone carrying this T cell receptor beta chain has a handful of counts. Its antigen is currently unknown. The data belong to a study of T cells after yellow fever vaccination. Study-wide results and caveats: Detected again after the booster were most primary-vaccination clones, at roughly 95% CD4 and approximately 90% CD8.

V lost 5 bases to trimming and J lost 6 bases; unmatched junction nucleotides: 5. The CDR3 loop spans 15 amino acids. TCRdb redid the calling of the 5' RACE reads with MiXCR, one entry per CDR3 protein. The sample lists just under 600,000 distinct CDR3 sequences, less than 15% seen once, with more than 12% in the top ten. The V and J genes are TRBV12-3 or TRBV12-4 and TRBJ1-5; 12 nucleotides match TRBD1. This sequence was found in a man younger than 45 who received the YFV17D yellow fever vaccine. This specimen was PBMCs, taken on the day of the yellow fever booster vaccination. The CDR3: CASSPGQGAGQPQHF. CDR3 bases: TGTGCCAGCAGTCCGGGACAGGGGGCCGGTCAGCCCCAGCATTTT.